This T cell receptor beta chain is from a study of radiotherapy plus CTLA-4 blockade in lung cancer. Trimming shortened V by 3 bases and J by 1 base, and 7 bases separated the two germline ends. The CDR3 spans 13 residues. Germline V gene lookup returns CDR1 SGHRS and CDR2 YFSETQ. Generated by immunoSEQ multiplex PCR, the TCRdb table keeps only in-frame clones and is missing some. The data show about 73,000 clones, around 90% seen once. Focal radiation plus CTLA-4 blockade with ipilimumab was given to patients with chemo-refractory metastatic non-small-cell lung cancer. The sequences come from peripheral blood, collected from a patient treated with radiotherapy plus ipilimumab. The TCR sequence derives from a human donor with non-small cell lung cancer that progressed on radiotherapy plus ipilimumab. The chain couples TRBV5-1 to TRBJ1-1; no firm D call. CDR3 coding DNA: TGCGCCAGCAGCTCTGCAGAGAACACTGAAGCTTTCTTT. This translates into CASSSAENTEAFF.